This TCR beta chain was recorded in a study of PD-1 blockade in classical Hodgkin lymphoma. Patients all relapsed after autologous stem cell transplantation, and there was variation in brentuximab vedotin exposure. J was trimmed by 4 bases and V by 3 bases; bases with no gene match: 12. Germline CDR1 reads ENHRY; CDR2 reads SYGVKD. The CDR3 contains 19 residues. Here immunoSEQ multiplex PCR was the method, and the copy in TCRdb shows in-frame clones only, minus some. The table shows roughly 10,000 clones, with 76% occurring only once. Sequenced material: peripheral blood mononuclear cells (PBMCs), taken at baseline. The chain employs TRBV10-3 and TRBJ2-1; 13 bases are a match to TRBD2. This TCR was sampled from a human donor with classical Hodgkin lymphoma. CDR3 nucleotides: TGTGCCATCAGTGACTCACTAGCGGGAGGGCACAATATGTACAATGAGCAGTTCTTC. It is translated as CAISDSLAGGHNMYNEQFF.